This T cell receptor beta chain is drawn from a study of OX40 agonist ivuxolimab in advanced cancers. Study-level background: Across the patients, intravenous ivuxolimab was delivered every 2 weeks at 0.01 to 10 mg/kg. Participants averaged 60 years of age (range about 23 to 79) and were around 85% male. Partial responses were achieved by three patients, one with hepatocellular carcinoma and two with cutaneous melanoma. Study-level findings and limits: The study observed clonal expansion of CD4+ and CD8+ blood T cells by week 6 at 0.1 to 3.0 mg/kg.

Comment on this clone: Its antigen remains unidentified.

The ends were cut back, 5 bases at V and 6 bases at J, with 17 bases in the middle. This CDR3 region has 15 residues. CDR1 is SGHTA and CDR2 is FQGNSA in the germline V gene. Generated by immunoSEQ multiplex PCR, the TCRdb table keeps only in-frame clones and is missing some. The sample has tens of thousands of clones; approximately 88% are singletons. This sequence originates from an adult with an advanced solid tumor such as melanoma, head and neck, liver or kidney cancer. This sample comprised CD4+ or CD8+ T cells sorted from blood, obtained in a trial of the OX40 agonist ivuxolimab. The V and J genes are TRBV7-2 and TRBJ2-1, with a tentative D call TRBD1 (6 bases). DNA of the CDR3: TGTGCCAGCAGCCAGGCGGCCAGGGGCTCCAATGAGCAGTTCTTC. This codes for CASSQAARGSNEQFF.